This TCR beta chain was obtained from a study of Ad26.COV2.S vaccination and SARS-CoV-2 variants. Across the study: Donor got 5x10^10 or 1x10^11 viral particles of Ad26.COV2.S.

Documented treatment: approximately 18 received Ad26.COV2.S at low or high dose, single or two shots; roughly five received placebo; per-sample allocation not given. Repertoires come from day 63 after the first vaccine or placebo injection. The vaccine antigen was prefusion-stabilized Wuhan SARS-CoV-2 spike. The repertoire was sequenced with immunoSEQ multiplex PCR; TCRdb's copy has only in-frame clones and lacks some. The sample records about 440,000 clones, 90% being singletons. Germline values: CDR1 SGHRS, CDR2 YFSETQ. Trimming took 4 bases from V and 4 from J, leaving 17 bases between them. There are 15 residues in the CDR3. Study findings and constraints: Researchers reported similar non-spike TCR breadth in vaccine and placebo recipients. Placebo recipients showed lower spike-specific TCR breadth than vaccinees.

Notes on this clone: Its specificity is unknown.

Sequencing was performed on peripheral blood, taken in a trial of Ad26.COV2.S vaccine versus placebo. The chain recombines TRBV5-1 with TRBJ1-2; D is possibly TRBD1 (6 bases). This receptor was identified in a person aged 18-60 years who received the Ad26.COV2.S COVID-19 vaccine or a placebo. In DNA form, the CDR3 reads TGCGCCAGCAGCGCGGAGGGGGGAACTGCCTATGGCTACACCTTC. It encodes CASSAEGGTAYGYTF.